This T cell receptor beta chain was sequenced for a study of cytotoxic CD8 clonotypes in ibrutinib-treated CLL (dated by TCRdb to the early 2020s). Some background on the complete study: The cohort included about 15 treatment-naive and fewer than 12 relapsed/refractory patients; around 18 were IGHV unmutated. Partial responses were observed in around 25 patients and complete responses in 2; after a median follow-up of 68 months, remission was maintained in 15 or so patients and progression was observed in roughly twelve. Samples at response were collected after a median of about twelve months of treatment, with a range of roughly 6 to 40 months. An average of about 250,000 productive templates and approximately 91,000 productive rearrangements was obtained per sample. Of the approximately 90 participants in the trial, about 26 had longitudinal samples available. Cryopreserved peripheral blood mononuclear cells were collected before treatment, at response, and at either disease progression or sustained remission.

As to this clone: There is no known antigen for this receptor. No qualities accompany the bases; no much larger clone lies one base away.

What the study reported, not specific to this receptor: Baseline clonality was found to be higher than that of age-matched healthy donors and was strongly correlated with circulating CD8+ T-cell counts. Public clonotypes were rare and either shrank or stayed stable during treatment, and the rise in clonality at ibrutinib response reflected expansion of private clonotypes. Sustained-remission and progressing patients did not have matched sampling times, and lymph node repertoires were not examined. At ibrutinib response clonality went up, during sustained remission it held steady, and at progression it dropped back toward baseline.

For TCR beta library preparation, roughly 2.2 micrograms of genomic DNA was extracted from cryopreserved PBMCs. Longitudinal blood samples from CLL patients receiving ibrutinib monotherapy were subjected to high-throughput TCR beta sequencing. The patients took part in an open-label, single-center phase 2 trial of ibrutinib monotherapy. Trimming accounts for 1 base at V and 7 bases at J, while the number of junction bases matched to no gene is 10. Based on the germline V gene, the CDR1 and CDR2 sequences are MGHRA and YSYEKL. The CDR3, from cysteine to phenylalanine, totals 15 residues. Of the read, only the CDR3 DNA is kept; its 45 bases are in frame from base 1. Each clonotype received, on average, about 10x coverage in deep resolution sequencing performed on a MiSeq, where the target depth lay between 1 in 1 million and 1 in 200,000 T cells. TCR beta libraries were generated with the immunoSEQ hsTCRB Kit. As for the authors' bioinformatics: ImmunoSEQ Data Assistant and ImmunoSEQ Analyzer were used for data analysis, and V, D and J genes were assigned according to IMGT definitions. Clonality, which ranges from 0 to 1, was calculated by subtracting the normalized Shannon entropy of productive rearrangement frequencies from one. Public clonotype analysis was restricted to overrepresented clonotypes comprising at least 0.05% of each patient's repertoire. About a dozen repertoires from age-matched healthy donors, obtained from immuneACCESS, served as clonality controls. This immuneACCESS table, as held by TCRdb, lists in-frame sequences with V and J called but not all clones. Of the missing ones, under half trace to an unresolved V gene in checked studies; the others have no known cause. The V and J calls and clone size were taken over from that table, and D and trimming were inferred from the DNA. In this sample the table shows around 91,000 clones, approximately 86% of which occur a single time. Approximately 5.4% of the sample comes from the top ten.

The input for sequencing was PBMCs, taken before ibrutinib treatment. This clonotype was obtained from a human donor with chronic lymphocytic leukemia. The chain is made from TRBV4-1 and TRBJ2-7; the junction holds 7 bases that match TRBD1. The nucleotide sequence is given as TGCGCCAGCAGCCAAGTGCCGACAGGGTCGGAGGAGCAGTACTTC. Its translation reads: CASSQVPTGSEEQYF.